This TCR beta chain originates from a study of glioma-infiltrating T cells. On the study more broadly: Presurgical dexamethasone in glioma patients lasted six or fewer days.

Amplification of TCR alpha and beta CDR3 regions from RNA used iRepertoire nested multiplex PCR. Each CDR3 protein gets one entry after TCRdb re-called the multiplex PCR reads with MiXCR. The sample comprises about 400,000 distinct CDR3 sequences, 41% of which are singletons, and about 12% rests with the top ten. Study-level points and caveats: Patients with low tissue-blood divergence carried a signature set of shared blood CDR3 motifs. Only very few CDR3 sequences appeared in both tissue and blood. Gliomas, especially low-grade, showed above-expected tissue-blood divergence; non-neoplastic patients showed below.

Germline V CDR1 and CDR2: DFQATT, SNEGSKA (reference sequence). V gave up 3 bases and J gave up 0 bases, with 8 bases separating them. CDR3 length equals 13 residues. This clonotype showed up just a few times. What it recognizes is unknown. The sequence came from a human donor with low-grade glioma or glioblastoma, undergoing nonglioma brain surgery, or in good health (not recorded which). The sequenced sample consisted of glioma tissue, nonneoplastic brain tissue, or PBMCs (not recorded which). The J gene is TRBJ1-1, the V gene TRBV20-1; D is undetermined. This chain's CDR3 is CSASTALNTEAFF. The CDR3 DNA sequence: TGCAGTGCTAGTACGGCATTGAACACTGAAGCTTTCTTT.